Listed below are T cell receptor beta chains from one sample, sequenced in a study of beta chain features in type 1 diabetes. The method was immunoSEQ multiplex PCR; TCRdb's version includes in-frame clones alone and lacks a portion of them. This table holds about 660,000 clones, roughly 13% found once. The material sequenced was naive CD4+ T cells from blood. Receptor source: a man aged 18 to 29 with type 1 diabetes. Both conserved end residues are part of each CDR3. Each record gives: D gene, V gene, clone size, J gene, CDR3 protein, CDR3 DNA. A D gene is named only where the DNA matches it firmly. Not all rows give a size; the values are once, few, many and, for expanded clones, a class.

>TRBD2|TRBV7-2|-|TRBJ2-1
CASSYMQLAGVRNEQFF
TGTGCCAGCAGCTACATGCAACTAGCGGGAGTCCGCAATGAGCAGTTCTTC
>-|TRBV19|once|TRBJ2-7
CASSRTRRDEQYF
TGTGCCAGTAGTAGGACGAGGAGAGACGAGCAGTACTTC
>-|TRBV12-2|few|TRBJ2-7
CASRLGVGNEQYF
TGTGCAAGTCGCTTAGGCGTAGGCAACGAGCAGTACTTC
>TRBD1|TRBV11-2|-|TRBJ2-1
CASSFRRTGYNEQFF
TGTGCCAGCAGCTTCAGGAGGACAGGGTACAATGAGCAGTTCTTC
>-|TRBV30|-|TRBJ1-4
CACRDEKLFF
TGTGCCTGTCGTGACGAAAAACTGTTTTTT
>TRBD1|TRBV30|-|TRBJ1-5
CAWGTGRQPQHF
TGTGCCTGGGGGACAGGGCGTCAGCCCCAGCATTTT
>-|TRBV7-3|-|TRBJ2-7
CASSLSPGKAEQYF
TGTGCCAGCAGCTTAAGCCCGGGGAAGGCCGAGCAGTACTTC
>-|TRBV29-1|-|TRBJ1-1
CSVEVAQGVPGSTEAFF
TGCAGCGTTGAAGTCGCTCAAGGGGTCCCTGGGAGCACTGAAGCTTTCTTT
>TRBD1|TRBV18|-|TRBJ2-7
CASSPNLGQGTYEQYF
TGTGCCAGCTCACCTAACTTGGGACAGGGTACCTACGAGCAGTACTTC
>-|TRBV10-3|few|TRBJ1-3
CAAAGARSGNTIYF
TGTGCCGCAGCAGGGGCCCGCTCTGGAAACACCATATATTTT
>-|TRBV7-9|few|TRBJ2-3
CASSLSTTDTQYF
TGTGCCAGCAGCTTGTCCACCACAGATACGCAGTATTTT
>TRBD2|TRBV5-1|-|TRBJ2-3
CASSHGTSGSGTTDTQYF
TGCGCCAGCAGCCACGGGACTAGCGGGAGCGGGACCACAGATACGCAGTATTTT
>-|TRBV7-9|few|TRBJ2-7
CASSPPGSEQYF
TGTGCCAGCAGCCCACCAGGGTCCGAGCAGTACTTC
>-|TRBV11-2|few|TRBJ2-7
CASSFLEMGEQYF
TGTGCCAGCAGCTTCCTGGAGATGGGGGAGCAGTACTTC
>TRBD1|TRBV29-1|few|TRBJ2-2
CSVVDREDTGELFF
TGCAGCGTTGTGGACAGGGAGGACACCGGGGAGCTGTTTTTT
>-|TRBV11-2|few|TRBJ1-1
CASSSTPESEAFF
TGTGCCAGCAGCTCAACTCCGGAAAGTGAAGCTTTCTTT
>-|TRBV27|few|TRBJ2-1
CASSTHPHNEQFF
TGTGCCAGCAGTACCCACCCACACAATGAGCAGTTCTTC
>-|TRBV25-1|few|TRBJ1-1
CASNWNTEAFF
TGTGCCAGCAATTGGAACACTGAAGCTTTCTTT
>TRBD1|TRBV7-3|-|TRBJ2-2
CASSPLQGAVTGELFF
TGTGCCAGCAGCCCCCTACAGGGGGCTGTCACCGGGGAGCTGTTTTTT
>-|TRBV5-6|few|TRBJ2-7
CASSSGVTGFEQYF
TGTGCCAGCAGCTCCGGCGTTACAGGGTTCGAGCAGTACTTC
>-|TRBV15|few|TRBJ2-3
CATSSLSTDTQYF
TGTGCCACCAGCAGCCTTAGCACAGATACGCAGTATTTT
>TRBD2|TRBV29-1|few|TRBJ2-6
CSVWGGLLSSGANVLTF
TGCAGCGTTTGGGGGGGACTTCTAAGCTCTGGGGCCAACGTCCTGACTTTC
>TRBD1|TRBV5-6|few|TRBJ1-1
CASSLGPPLRTGKAEAFF
TGTGCCAGCAGCTTGGGTCCCCCCTTGAGGACAGGGAAGGCTGAAGCTTTCTTT
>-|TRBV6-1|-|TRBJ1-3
CASSEVLAGFPGNTIYF
TGTGCCAGCAGTGAAGTCCTTGCAGGGTTTCCTGGAAACACCATATATTTT
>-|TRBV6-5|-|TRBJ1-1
CASSYGRSPVNTEAFF
TGTGCCAGCAGTTACGGCCGATCCCCGGTCAACACTGAAGCTTTCTTT
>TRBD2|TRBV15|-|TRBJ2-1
CATSPQRGTSGYNEQFF
TGTGCCACCAGCCCTCAAAGGGGCACTAGCGGGTACAATGAGCAGTTCTTC
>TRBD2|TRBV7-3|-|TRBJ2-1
CASSVTRLAGGNNEQFF
TGTGCCAGCAGCGTTACCCGACTAGCGGGGGGTAACAATGAGCAGTTCTTC
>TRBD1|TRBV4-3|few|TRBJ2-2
CASQPQGTGELFF
TGCGCCAGCCAACCACAGGGGACCGGGGAGCTGTTTTTT
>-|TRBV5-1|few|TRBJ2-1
CASSLGSGYNEQFF
TGCGCCAGCAGCTTGGGTTCGGGGTACAATGAGCAGTTCTTC
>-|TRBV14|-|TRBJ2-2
CASSHWGTRWRTGELFF
TGTGCCAGCAGCCACTGGGGAACCCGGTGGCGGACCGGGGAGCTGTTTTTT
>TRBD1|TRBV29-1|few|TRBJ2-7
CSVSTGGLYEQYF
TGCAGCGTTTCGACAGGGGGGCTCTACGAGCAGTACTTC
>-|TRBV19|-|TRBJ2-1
CASSSREDEQFF
TGTGCCAGTTCCTCGAGGGAGGATGAGCAGTTCTTC
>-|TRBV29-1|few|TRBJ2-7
CSVEAGGYEQYF
TGCAGCGTTGAAGCTGGGGGATACGAGCAGTACTTC
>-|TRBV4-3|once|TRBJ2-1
CASSRIQGYNEQFF
TGCGCCAGCAGCCGTATACAGGGTTACAATGAGCAGTTCTTC
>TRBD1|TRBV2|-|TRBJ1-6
CASSETGGETPLHF
TGTGCCAGCAGTGAGACAGGGGGAGAAACACCCCTCCACTTT
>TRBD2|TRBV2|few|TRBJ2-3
CASSTRTSGGTDTQYF
TGTGCCAGCAGTACCCGGACTAGCGGGGGCACAGATACGCAGTATTTT
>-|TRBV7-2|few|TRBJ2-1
CASSLVTRGGSYNEQFF
TGTGCCAGCAGCTTAGTGACGCGGGGCGGCTCCTACAATGAGCAGTTCTTC
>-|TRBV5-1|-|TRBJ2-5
CASSTDGGRQTQYF
TGCGCCAGCAGCACGGACGGAGGGCGGCAGACCCAGTACTTC
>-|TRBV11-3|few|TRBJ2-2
CASSRRGMDTGELFF
TGTGCCAGCAGCCGACGGGGTATGGACACCGGGGAGCTGTTTTTT
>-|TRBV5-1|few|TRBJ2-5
CASSLDPGQETQYF
TGCGCCAGCAGCTTGGACCCGGGGCAAGAGACCCAGTACTTC
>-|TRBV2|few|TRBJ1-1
CASGRGPNTEAFF
TGTGCCAGCGGCAGGGGTCCGAACACTGAAGCTTTCTTT
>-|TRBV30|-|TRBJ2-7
CAWTKSAYEQYF
TGTGCCTGGACCAAATCAGCCTACGAGCAGTACTTC
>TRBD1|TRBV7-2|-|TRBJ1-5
CASSPGQGAGQPQHF
TGTGCCAGCAGCCCGGGACAGGGGGCCGGGCAGCCCCAGCATTTT
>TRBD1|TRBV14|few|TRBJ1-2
CASSQWTGPGSYGYTF
TGTGCCAGCAGCCAGTGGACAGGTCCTGGGAGCTATGGCTACACCTTC
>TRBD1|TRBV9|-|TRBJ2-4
CASSVHGTGTTQYF
TGTGCCAGCAGCGTACATGGGACAGGGACTACTCAGTACTTC
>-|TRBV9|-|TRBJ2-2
CASSVAEGTHTGELFF
TGTGCCAGCAGCGTAGCTGAAGGGACACACACCGGGGAGCTGTTTTTT
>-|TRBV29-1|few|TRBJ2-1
CSVRPGSYNEQFF
TGCAGCGTTCGGCCCGGCTCCTACAATGAGCAGTTCTTC
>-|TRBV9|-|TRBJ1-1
CASSVRDATEAFF
TGTGCCAGCAGCGTCCGGGACGCGACTGAAGCTTTCTTT
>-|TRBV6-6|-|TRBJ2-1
CASSYQESRDNEQFF
TGTGCCAGCAGTTACCAAGAATCGAGGGACAATGAGCAGTTCTTC
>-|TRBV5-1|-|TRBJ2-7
CASSLESGGYEQYF
TGCGCCAGCAGCTTGGAAAGCGGTGGGTACGAGCAGTACTTC
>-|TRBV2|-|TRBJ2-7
CASSANEQYF
TGTGCCAGCAGTGCGAACGAGCAGTACTTC
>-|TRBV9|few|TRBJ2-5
CASSVQAQETQYF
TGTGCCAGCAGCGTACAGGCTCAAGAGACCCAGTACTTC
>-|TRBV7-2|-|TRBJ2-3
CASSSPAPGTSTDTQYF
TGTGCCAGCAGCTCTCCGGCACCCGGGACTAGCACAGATACGCAGTATTTT
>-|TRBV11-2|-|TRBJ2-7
CASSLSTAKPSYEQYF
TGTGCCAGCAGCCTATCGACAGCTAAACCCTCCTACGAGCAGTACTTC
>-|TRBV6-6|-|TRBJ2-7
CASSYSGSYEQYF
TGTGCCAGCAGTTACTCGGGCAGCTACGAGCAGTACTTC
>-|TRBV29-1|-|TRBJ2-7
CSVEDISYEQYF
TGCAGCGTTGAGGACATCTCCTACGAGCAGTACTTC
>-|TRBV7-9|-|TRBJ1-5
CASSSALNNQPQHF
TGTGCCAGCAGCTCGGCCCTTAACAATCAGCCCCAGCATTTT
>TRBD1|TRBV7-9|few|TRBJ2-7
CASSMGQGNYEQYF
TGTGCCAGCAGCATGGGACAGGGGAACTACGAGCAGTACTTC
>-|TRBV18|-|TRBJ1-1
CASSSYGRLGTEAFF
TGTGCCAGCTCATCTTATGGGAGGCTAGGCACTGAAGCTTTCTTT
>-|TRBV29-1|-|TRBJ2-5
CSAGAREETQYF
TGCAGCGCTGGAGCGAGAGAAGAGACCCAGTACTTC